The rows below give T cell receptor beta chains drawn from one sample of a study of esophageal squamous cell carcinoma under preoperative chemotherapy. TCRdb recomputed calls from the PCR reads with MiXCR, one row per CDR3 protein. The sample yields about 12,000 distinct CDR3 sequences, roughly 50% seen once. Sampling was carried out from a patient given preoperative chemotherapy. The receptor set was obtained from a human donor with esophageal squamous cell carcinoma. The donor label of this sample is uncertain. Each CDR3 is given with its conserved first and last residue. D genes are given only for firm matches. Only some rows state a clone size, as once, few, many or a class for expanded clones.

CDR3 protein	CDR3 DNA	V gene	clone size	D gene	J gene
CASNQQATSSYNEQFF	TGTGCCAGCAACCAACAGGCTACGAGCTCCTACAATGAGCAGTTCTTC	TRBV7-2	few	NA	TRBJ2-1
CASSESFNEQFF	TGCGCCAGCAGTGAGTCGTTTAATGAGCAGTTCTTC	TRBV10-2	medium-sized	NA	TRBJ2-1
CASSPTGNTGELFF	TGTGCCAGCAGTCCGACAGGGAACACCGGGGAGCTGTTTTTT	TRBV25-1	medium-sized	NA	TRBJ2-2
CASSESRGTGNQPQHF	TGCGCCAGCAGTGAAAGTCGGGGGACAGGCAATCAGCCCCAGCATTTT	TRBV10-2	NA	TRBD1	TRBJ1-5
CASSFRGGRADTQYF	TGTGCCAGCAGTTTCAGGGGGGGGAGGGCAGATACGCAGTATTTT	TRBV6-5	large	NA	TRBJ2-3
CASSSGTAPYEQYF	TGTGCCAGCAGCTCGGGGACAGCCCCCTACGAGCAGTACTTC	TRBV11-2	NA	TRBD1	TRBJ2-7
CASSTGHQETQYF	TGTGCTAGCAGCACCGGCCATCAAGAGACCCAGTACTTC	TRBV7-7	NA	NA	TRBJ2-5
CASSYSSSGNQETQYF	TGTGCCAGCAGTTACTCGTCTAGCGGGAACCAAGAGACCCAGTACTTC	TRBV6-6	NA	TRBD2	TRBJ2-5
CASSGAGLGTGELFF	TGTGCCAGCAGTGGAGCGGGACTGGGTACCGGGGAGCTGTTTTTT	TRBV6-1	NA	TRBD2	TRBJ2-2
CASSQLWESTDTQYF	TGCGCCAGCAGCCAATTGTGGGAGAGCACAGATACGCAGTATTTT	TRBV4-1	NA	NA	TRBJ2-3
CASSEAAGEGTDTQYF	TGTGCCAGCAGTGAAGCTGCAGGGGAAGGCACAGATACGCAGTATTTT	TRBV6-1	medium-sized	NA	TRBJ2-3
CARGFGGGGQETQYF	TGTGCCAGGGGTTTCGGGGGGGGGGGCCAAGAGACGCAGTACTTT	TRBV6-1	NA	TRBD2	TRBJ2-3